What follows is one TCR beta chain and its context. The data originate from a study of control samples from healthy donors and cancer patients. Repertoires were generated with immunoSEQ multiplex PCR, while TCRdb's copy carries only in-frame clones and drops some. The sample consists of approximately 180,000 clones, approximately 94% of them appearing once. CDR1 KGHSH and CDR2 LQKENI come from the germline V gene. The ends were cut back, 0 bases at V and 14 bases at J, with 20 bases in the middle. CDR3 length: 15 amino acids. The chain couples TRBV18 to TRBJ2-1; TRBD2 is a possible D gene (6 bases). This clonotype was obtained from a woman in her late teens or twenties in good health. The sample was blood. The CDR3 is CASSPPMNSERVEFF. CDR3 bases: TGTGCCAGCTCACCACCGATGAATAGCGAGCGGGTCGAGTTCTTC.